Listed here are 31 T cell receptor beta chains from one sample, sequenced in a study of radiotherapy plus CTLA-4 blockade in lung cancer. Some clones are missing from TCRdb's copy, which holds only in-frame ones; the method was immunoSEQ multiplex PCR. The data contain tens of thousands of clones, 70% to 85% of them singletons. The material sequenced was peripheral blood, taken from a patient treated with radiotherapy plus ipilimumab. The receptors derive from a human donor with non-small cell lung cancer who had a complete response to radiotherapy plus ipilimumab.

V usage is TRBV5-6 and J usage is TRBJ1-5; TRBD1 aligns across 7 bases. Trimming took 3 bases from V and 6 from J; bases not matched to a gene: 3. The germline V gene has CDR1 SGHDT and CDR2 YYEEEE. This CDR3 has 13 amino acids. The CDR3 protein is CASSSGGSQPQHF. DNA for the CDR3: TGTGCCAGCAGCTCAGGGGGGTCTCAGCCCCAGCATTTT.

V gene TRBV7-9 combines with J gene TRBJ1-1; the D gene is possibly TRBD1 (6 bases). Trimming removed 3 bases from V and 4 bases from J, with 12 bases in between. The CDR3 runs to 14 residues. Germline lookup yields CDR1 SEHNR and CDR2 FQNEAQ (reference sequence). The DNA of the CDR3 is TGTGCCAGCAGCTTCTACAGGGTATCCACTGAAGCTTTCTTT. It yields the protein CASSFYRVSTEAFF.

This clone showed up just a few times. This sequence joins TRBV15 and TRBJ2-4; D is undetermined. Per the germline V gene, CDR1 is LNHNV and CDR2 is YYDKDF (reference sequence). V was pared by 1 base and J by 6 bases, with 7 bases between. This CDR3 spans 13 amino acids. CDR3 sequence: CATSRGQVNIQYF. The CDR3 DNA is TGTGCCACCAGCAGAGGGCAGGTAAACATTCAGTACTTC.

The chain links TRBV20-1 to TRBJ2-1; maybe TRBD1 (5 bases). The CDR3 is made up of 11 amino acids. Trimming removed 2 bases from V and 8 bases from J, with 7 bases in between. The V gene's germline CDR1 is DFQATT and CDR2 SNEGSKA (reference sequence). CDR3: CSARLRDEQFF. In DNA, the CDR3 is TGCAGTGCTAGACTCAGGGATGAGCAGTTCTTC.

V is TRBV27 and J is TRBJ1-2, with D perhaps TRBD1 (5 bases). Trimming shortened V by 4 bases and J by 4 bases, and 19 bases separated the two germline ends. The CDR3 has 16 residues. The germline gives CDR1 MNHEY, CDR2 SMNVEV (reference sequence). In DNA, the CDR3 is TGTGCCAGCAGTTCCTCCGACAGCATATCCATCTATGGCTACACCTTC. As protein: CASSSSDSISIYGYTF.

This clone was counted a few times. This chain uses TRBV7-2 with TRBJ1-2, with D possibly being TRBD1 (5 bases). The CDR3 extends over 14 amino acids. V lost 5 bases, J lost 8 bases, and 18 bases lay in between. CDR1 is SGHTA, CDR2 FQGNSA, per germline. CDR3 residues: CASSNPGGFEGYTF. CDR3 coding DNA: TGTGCCAGCAGCAACCCCGGGGGGTTTGAGGGCTACACCTTC.

The V call is TRBV19, the J call TRBJ2-2; TRBD1 might be the D (5 bases). V was cut by 4 bases and J by 1 base, with 10 bases left in between. Per the germline V gene, CDR1 is LNHDA and CDR2 is SQIVND (reference sequence). The CDR3 loop spans 15 amino acids. The CDR3 is CASSSREVNTGELFF. The CDR3 region has the DNA TGTGCCAGTAGTAGCAGGGAAGTGAACACCGGGGAGCTGTTTTTT.

This chain links TRBV7-2 with TRBJ1-2; 8 bases line up with TRBD1. Trimming took 5 bases from V and 5 from J; bases not matched to a gene: 7. The CDR3 totals 14 residues. The germline CDR1 and CDR2 sequences are SGHTA and FQGNSA. This CDR3 reads CASSPGTGFYGYTF. The CDR3 coding sequence is TGTGCCAGCAGCCCGGGGACAGGCTTTTATGGCTACACCTTC. The entire variable domain, with the rest obtained from reference TRBV7-2 and TRBJ1-2, is as follows: GAGVSQSPSNKVTEKGKDVELRCDPISGHTALYWYRQSLGQGLEFLIYFQGNSAPDKSGLPSDRFSAERTGGSVSTLTIQRTQQEDSAVYLCASSPGTGFYGYTFGSGTRLTVV.

This sequence joins TRBV19 and TRBJ1-2; 7 nucleotides align to TRBD1. This CDR3 contains 12 residues. Germline V gene data show CDR1 as LNHDA and CDR2 as SQIVND (reference sequence). V dropped 11 bases and J dropped 8; count of bases not matched to a gene: 11. CDR3 protein: CAGSDRNRGYTF. DNA of the CDR3: TGTGCCGGCTCGGACAGGAATCGAGGCTACACCTTC.

The chain has TRBV6-5 and TRBJ1-2; 7 bases fit TRBD1. Germline CDR1 reads MNHEY; CDR2 reads SVGAGI. The CDR3 has 14 residues. With V trimmed by 5 bases and J by 2 bases, 5 bases remained unmatched. The CDR3 DNA sequence: TGTGCCAGCAGTATCACAGGGGTGAACTATGGCTACACCTTC. This translates into CASSITGVNYGYTF.

V usage is TRBV25-1 and J usage is TRBJ1-4; no clear D gene. This CDR3 comprises 15 residues. V was trimmed by 2 bases and J by 11 bases, leaving 18 bases between them. The germline CDR1 and CDR2 sequences are MGHDK and SYGVNS. CDR3 nucleotides: TGTGCCAGCAGTGAACCGGGCCCCTTTTTCCCTAAACTGTTTTTT. It codes for CASSEPGPFFPKLFF.

This chain joins TRBV9 and TRBJ1-5; D unresolved. CDR3 size: 13 residues. Trimming pared 4 bases from V and 3 bases from J, leaving 8 bases between. Germline assignment: CDR1 SGDLS and CDR2 YYNGEE. The CDR3 sequence: CASSPAPNQPQHF. The CDR3 region has the DNA TGTGCCAGCAGCCCGGCCCCCAATCAGCCCCAGCATTTT.

In this sample, this clone turned up a few times. The V and J genes are TRBV4-1 and TRBJ1-2, with 7 bases lining up with TRBD1. The V gene end was trimmed by 4 bases and the J gene end by 7 bases; junction bases not matched to a gene: 6. The germline gives CDR1 MGHRA, CDR2 YSYEKL. This CDR3 is built from 13 residues. In nucleotides, the CDR3 is TGCGCCAGCAGCCCCGACAGGGCCCGTGGCTACACCTTC. This codes for CASSPDRARGYTF.

This sequence joins TRBV9 and TRBJ1-5; D possibly corresponds to TRBD1 (5 bases). V was clipped by 0 bases and J by 5 bases, with 9 bases between them. CDR1 SGDLS and CDR2 YYNGEE come from the germline V gene. This CDR3 is 14 amino acids long. The CDR3 bases are TGTGCCAGCAGCGTAGAATTGGGGGATCAGCCCCAGCATTTT. This gives the protein CASSVELGDQPQHF. The full variable domain, its missing parts supplied by reference TRBV9 and TRBJ1-5, is DSGVTQTPKHLITATGQRVTLRCSPRSGDLSVYWYQQSLDQGLQFLIQYYNGEERAKGNILERFSAQQFPDLHSELNLSSLELGDSALYFCASSVELGDQPQHFGDGTRLSIL.

The chain uses TRBV2 and TRBJ1-5; D uncertain. V lost 3 bases and J 0 bases, leaving 0 bases between the germline ends. Germline V gene sequence: CDR1 SNHLY, CDR2 FYNNEI. This CDR3 region has 12 residues. CDR3 sequence (DNA): TGTGCCAGCAGTGATAGCAATCAGCCCCAGCATTTT. It specifies CASSDSNQPQHF.

For the CDR3, the DNA is TGTGCCAGCAGGAAAAGGGGACTAGTGACAGATACGCAGTATTTT. Protein sequence: CASRKRGLVTDTQYF. V and J are TRBV6-5 and TRBJ2-3, with TRBD2 matching 8 bases. From germline, CDR1 is MNHEY and CDR2 SVGAGI. There are 15 residues in the CDR3. J was trimmed by 3 bases and V by 6 bases; bases with no gene match: 8.

The chain joins TRBV11-3 to TRBJ2-7, with D tentatively TRBD1 (5 bases). The germline gives CDR1 SGHNT, CDR2 YENEEA. The CDR3 consists of 13 residues. The CDR3 bases are TGTGCCAGCAGCTCAAATACAGGAACCCACCATGGCGTC. It codes for CASSSNTGTHHGV.

Here the CDR3 DNA reads TGTGCCAGCAGCCAAAAGACTAGCGGGGGCACAGATACGCAGTATTTT. Protein: CASSQKTSGGTDTQYF. The chain carries TRBV5-4 and TRBJ2-3; 11 bases match TRBD2. Trimming at V came to 4 bases and at J to 1 base, leaving 5 bases not matched to a gene. Per the germline V gene, CDR1 is SGHNT and CDR2 is YYREEE (reference sequence). This CDR3 region has 16 residues.

The rearrangement links TRBV7-8 to TRBJ2-7; D is perhaps TRBD1 (5 bases). The germline V gene encodes CDR1 SGHVS and CDR2 FQNEAQ. V lost 4 bases and J 4 bases, leaving 20 bases between the germline ends. The CDR3 spans 16 residues. The CDR3 sequence is CASSSAAGILVYEQYV. CDR3 DNA sequence: TGTGCCAGCAGCTCAGCAGCAGGGATTTTAGTTTACGAGCAGTACGTC.

The DNA of the CDR3 is TGTGCCAGCAGCGTAGCGGGATCAGGTAGCTCCTACAATGAGCAGTTCTTC. Protein product: CASSVAGSGSSYNEQFF. The J gene is TRBJ2-1, the V gene TRBV9; weak D call: TRBD2 (5 bases). Germline values: CDR1 SGDLS, CDR2 YYNGEE. V was trimmed by 0 bases and J by 0 bases, leaving 13 bases between them. This CDR3 spans 17 amino acids. Using reference TRBV9 and TRBJ2-1 for the parts outside the CDR3, the full variable domain is DSGVTQTPKHLITATGQRVTLRCSPRSGDLSVYWYQQSLDQGLQFLIQYYNGEERAKGNILERFSAQQFPDLHSELNLSSLELGDSALYFCASSVAGSGSSYNEQFFGPGTRLTVL.

This clone was seen more than once but under ten times. The rearrangement joins TRBV6-1 to TRBJ1-2, with D perhaps matching TRBD1 (6 bases). V was shortened by 11 bases and J by 2 bases, with 18 bases between the two germline ends. The CDR3 length is 14 residues. The V gene's germline CDR1 is MNHNS and CDR2 SASEGT. The CDR3 DNA is TGTGCCTCCAGAGGGGGGGCGGGGAACTATGGCTACACCTTC. It translates to CASRGGAGNYGYTF.

This clone appeared once. This chain links TRBV4-1 with TRBJ1-1; 7 bases are shared with TRBD1. CDR3 length: 15 residues. CDR1 MGHRA and CDR2 YSYEKL come from the germline V gene. Trimming cost V 4 bases and J 4 bases; bases outside gene matches: 9. The CDR3 loop is CASSLRGQGGTEAFF. The CDR3 nucleotides read TGCGCCAGCAGCCTAAGGGGGCAGGGAGGCACTGAAGCTTTCTTT.

The rearrangement uses TRBV19 and TRBJ1-5; TRBD1 matches at 10 bases. The germline V gene encodes CDR1 LNHDA and CDR2 SQIVND (reference sequence). This CDR3 is 16 amino acids long. The junction had 7 bases not matched to a gene; V was cut back by 3 bases and J by 5 bases. For the CDR3, the DNA is TGTGCCAGTAGTATCCCCCCCGGGACAGGGGATCAGCCCCAGCATTTT. As protein: CASSIPPGTGDQPQHF.

The V call is TRBV25-1, the J call TRBJ1-1; possible D gene TRBD1, 5 bases. Between the trimmed V and J ends, which lost 6 bases and 8 bases, there was a span of 16 bases. The germline V gene encodes CDR1 MGHDK and CDR2 SYGVNS. The CDR3 loop spans 13 amino acids. CDR3 sequence: CASSRGGFAEAFF. CDR3 bases: TGTGCCAGCAGCCGGGGGGGGTTCGCCGAAGCTTTCTTT.

V gene TRBV5-4 combines with J gene TRBJ1-6, with 9 positions matching TRBD1. Unmatched junction bases numbered 5, after V lost 0 bases and J lost 7 bases. This CDR3 is built from 16 residues. Germline CDR1 reads SGHNT; CDR2 reads YYREEE (reference sequence). CDR3: CASSLGGQGINSPLHF. CDR3 DNA: TGTGCCAGCAGCTTGGGGGGACAGGGTATCAATTCACCCCTCCACTTT. Combining the CDR3 with reference TRBV5-4 and TRBJ1-6 gives the whole variable domain ETGVTQSPTHLIKTRGQQVTLRCSSQSGHNTVSWYQQALGQGPQFIFQYYREEENGRGNFPPRFSGLQFPNYSSELNVNALELDDSALYLCASSLGGQGINSPLHFGNGTRLTVT.

The chain carries TRBV19 and TRBJ1-2; D remains unclear. The germline gives CDR1 LNHDA, CDR2 SQIVND (reference sequence). CDR3 size: 14 residues. The V end lost 5 bases, the J end lost 2 bases, and 12 bases lay between the germline ends. CDR3 coding DNA: TGTGCCAGTAGTTCCCCGGGAGGGAACTATGGCTACACCTTC. Residues: CASSSPGGNYGYTF.

This clone is deemed medium-sized. The chain links TRBV28 to TRBJ2-7; D is perhaps TRBD2 (5 bases). The CDR3 totals 15 residues. With 7 bases removed from V and 0 bases from J, the gap between germline ends came to 16 bases. Germline CDR1 reads MDHEN; CDR2 reads SYDVKM. CDR3 coding DNA: TGTGCCAGCACCGGGGTCACCAGTAGCTCCTACGAGCAGTACGTC. This translates into CASTGVTSSSYEQYV.

The chain has TRBV7-9 and TRBJ2-7, with 7 bases aligning to TRBD1. The CDR3 runs to 14 residues. Germline loops: CDR1 SEHNR, CDR2 FQNEAQ (reference sequence). Losses at the gene ends were 5 bases for V and 5 bases for J; bases not matched to a gene: 9. The CDR3 DNA follows: TGTGCCAGCAGCGTCCGACAGGGAATCCACGAGCAGTACTTC. Amino acid sequence: CASSVRQGIHEQYF.

The gene calls are TRBV30 and TRBJ2-7; D might be TRBD2 (5 bases). Germline V lookup: CDR1 GTSNPN, CDR2 SVGIG (reference sequence). V lost 5 bases to trimming and J lost 2 bases, with 13 bases between them. This CDR3 has 13 amino acids. Here the CDR3 reads CAWETNGAYEQYF. As DNA, the CDR3 is TGTGCCTGGGAGACTAATGGTGCCTACGAGCAGTACTTC.

The rearrangement joins TRBV5-1 to TRBJ2-5; weak D call: TRBD1 (5 bases). This CDR3 contains 14 residues. Trimming pared 3 bases from V and 1 base from J, leaving 10 bases between. The germline V gene has CDR1 SGHRS and CDR2 YFSETQ. CDR3 in DNA: TGCGCCAGCAGCTCAGGGATAGCCCAAGAGACCCAGTACTTC. Protein product: CASSSGIAQETQYF.

Turning to this clone: At the DNA level, this CDR3 is encoded by other sequences in the same sample as well. The chain is built from TRBV29-1 and TRBJ2-3; 7 bases align to TRBD2. The germline V gene encodes CDR1 SQVTM and CDR2 ANQGSEA. The V gene end was trimmed by 3 bases and the J gene end by 2 bases; junction bases not matched to a gene: 5. The CDR3 covers 14 residues. Here the CDR3 reads CSVDSGGNTDTQYF. The CDR3 DNA reads TGCAGCGTTGATTCCGGGGGGAACACAGATACGCAGTATTTT.